This T cell receptor beta chain was captured by sequencing in a study of metastatic and nonmetastatic thyroid tumors. Study-wide background: A comparison of repertoires was made across blood and tumor or nodule tissue from malignant and benign thyroid patients.

Overall study results and limits: Significantly greater TCR beta diversity was reportedly found in malignant thyroid tumors than in benign nodules (in blood and tumor).

The trim removed 2 bases at V and 4 bases at J, leaving 12 bases unmatched. CDR3 size: 17 residues. In its sample, this clone was seen a few times. Its matching antigen is unknown. Per the authors' pipeline: Across clinicopathological groups, CDR3 differences served as the basis for building a distant-metastasis classifier for papillary thyroid cancer. TCRdb reprocessed the PCR reads using MiXCR. TCRdb assigned the V and J calls; the authors' analysis was not used. Found here are some 4,600 clones, around 20% of them singletons; the top ten hold more than 20%. Thyroid surgery had not been preceded by any treatment in any patient.

The receptor was derived from a male donor with papillary thyroid cancer or a benign thyroid nodule (not recorded which). Some clones in this sample may be carry-over from other donors' samples. The chain employs TRBV12-3 or TRBV12-4 and TRBJ1-2, with TRBD1 matching over 8 bases. The sample comprised adjacent normal tissue. CDR3 coding DNA: TGTGCCAGCAGTTTAAGAGGTTCTCGGGACAGGACCTATGGCTACACCTTC. Translated, it gives CASSLRGSRDRTYGYTF.